The 27 T cell receptor beta chains below all came from one sample that was sequenced in a study of T cell clonotyping in hematopoietic cell transplantation. TCRdb's copy holds only in-frame clones and misses some; the assay was immunoSEQ multiplex PCR. This table has 8,000 to 8,500 clones, approximately 88% appearing once. The material sequenced was peripheral blood mononuclear cells, taken at the time of graft-versus-host disease after allogeneic stem cell transplant. These receptors were obtained from a male patient between 55 and 70 years old who had an allogeneic stem cell transplant from a related donor, so the T cells may come from the graft donor. Some clones in this sample may be carry-over from other donors' samples.

This clone occurred once. The V call is TRBV6-1, the J call TRBJ2-3, with 12 bases fitting TRBD2. From germline, CDR1 is MNHNS and CDR2 SASEGT. The CDR3 is 16 amino acids. The trim removed 4 bases at V and 1 base at J, leaving 3 bases unmatched. The CDR3 spells CASSARTSGGTDTQYF. The DNA of the CDR3 is TGTGCCAGCAGTGCCCGGACTAGCGGGGGCACAGATACGCAGTATTTT.

V gene TRBV9 combines with J gene TRBJ2-2, with 9 bases identical to TRBD1. Germline values: CDR1 SGDLS, CDR2 YYNGEE. CDR3 length equals 15 residues. After removal of 2 bases from V and 6 bases from J, the junction contained 5 bases not matched to a gene. CDR3 in amino acids: CASSVSGTGSGELFF. Written as DNA, the CDR3 is TGTGCCAGCAGCGTGTCCGGGACAGGGTCCGGGGAGCTGTTTTTT.

The chain is built from TRBV6-5 and TRBJ1-5; D gene unclear. The CDR3 runs 14 residues. Germline V gene lookup returns CDR1 MNHEY and CDR2 SVGAGI. Trimming removed 6 bases from V and 5 bases from J, with 14 bases in between. The DNA for the CDR3 is TGTGCCAGCAGCACCCTAGGGAAGGATCAGCCCCAGCATTTT. It is translated as CASSTLGKDQPQHF.

The chain links TRBV27 to TRBJ2-3; D ambiguous. The CDR3 runs 14 residues. Germline V lookup: CDR1 MNHEY, CDR2 SMNVEV (reference sequence). V was cut by 2 bases and J by 6 bases, with 12 bases left in between. CDR3 nucleotides: TGTGCCAGCAGTTTAGGCACCTTGGTGGATACGCAGTATTTT. Translating it yields CASSLGTLVDTQYF.

The genes are TRBV7-6 and TRBJ1-5, with 10 bases aligning to TRBD1. The germline gives CDR1 SGHVS, CDR2 FNYEAQ. The ends lost 5 bases at V and 6 bases at J; junction bases unmatched: 7. This CDR3 has 15 amino acids. This CDR3 reads CASSQTGGFSQPQHF. The CDR3 nucleotides are TGTGCCAGCAGCCAGACAGGGGGCTTTTCTCAGCCCCAGCATTTT.

The V and J genes are TRBV28 and TRBJ1-2; a weak D match, TRBD1 (6 bases). The CDR3 is 15 residues long. Trimming removed 3 bases from V and 5 bases from J, with 16 bases in between. Germline values: CDR1 MDHEN, CDR2 SYDVKM. This chain's CDR3 is CASSFLGGRRYGYTF. For the CDR3, the DNA is TGTGCCAGCAGTTTTCTAGGGGGGCGCAGGTATGGCTACACCTTC.

The CDR3 DNA reads as TGTGCCAGCAGTTTATATGCAGGGGCCTATAGCAATCAGCCCCAGCATTTT. Its translation is CASSLYAGAYSNQPQHF. The chain recombines TRBV27 with TRBJ1-5; the D gene is possibly TRBD1 (6 bases). The V gene lost 1 base and the J gene lost 0 bases, with 13 bases spanning the gap. The length of the CDR3 is 17 residues. CDR1 is MNHEY, CDR2 SMNVEV, per germline (reference sequence).

The chain employs TRBV19 and TRBJ2-1; possibly TRBD2 for D (7 bases). V lost 4 bases to trimming and J lost 9 bases, with 13 bases between them. Germline loops: CDR1 LNHDA, CDR2 SQIVND (reference sequence). This CDR3 spans 13 amino acids. In nucleotides, the CDR3 is TGTGCCAGTAGTACCTCGGGGGGCAGTGAGCAGTTCTTC. Residues: CASSTSGGSEQFF.

The chain uses TRBV9 and TRBJ2-1; possibly TRBD2 for D (7 bases). The CDR3 runs to 15 residues. Germline V CDR1 and CDR2: SGDLS, YYNGEE. Trimming stripped 4 bases from V and 5 bases from J, with 16 bases between. The CDR3 coding sequence is TGTGCCAGCAGCAAGGGGGGGGCCGGGGACAATGAGCAGTTCTTC. The encoded protein is CASSKGGAGDNEQFF. The whole variable domain, filled in from reference TRBV9 and TRBJ2-1, reads DSGVTQTPKHLITATGQRVTLRCSPRSGDLSVYWYQQSLDQGLQFLIQYYNGEERAKGNILERFSAQQFPDLHSELNLSSLELGDSALYFCASSKGGAGDNEQFFGPGTRLTVL.

The rearrangement joins TRBV2 to TRBJ2-6; 11 nucleotides align to TRBD1. The CDR3 has 17 amino acids. The trim removed 6 bases at V and 4 bases at J, leaving 8 bases unmatched. Germline V gives CDR1 SNHLY, CDR2 FYNNEI. The CDR3 is CASRPGQGASGANVLTF. Written as DNA, the CDR3 is TGTGCCAGCAGGCCCGGACAGGGGGCGTCCGGGGCCAACGTCCTGACTTTC.

The DNA of the CDR3 is TGTGCCAGCAGCCCGACCGGGACAGGGGTTTTGGGGGCCAACGTCCTGACTTTC. Amino acids: CASSPTGTGVLGANVLTF. The chain uses TRBV7-6 and TRBJ2-6; 10 bases are a match to TRBD1. Trimming took 5 bases from V and 4 from J; bases not matched to a gene: 11. Per the germline V gene, CDR1 is SGHVS and CDR2 is FNYEAQ. This CDR3 is 18 amino acids long.

CDR3 in amino acids: CASSLAPTAKETQYF. The CDR3 DNA reads TGCGCCAGCAGCTTGGCCCCGACAGCCAAAGAGACCCAGTACTTC. V is TRBV5-1 and J is TRBJ2-5, with a weak D call TRBD1 (5 bases). Trimming took 0 bases from V and 3 from J, leaving 12 bases between them. The CDR3 contains 15 residues. The V gene's germline CDR1 is SGHRS and CDR2 YFSETQ.

Regarding this clone: The junction shows a germline mismatch at one end, possibly a read error. V usage is TRBV7-7 and J usage is TRBJ2-5; 8 nucleotides line up with TRBD1. The germline V gene has CDR1 SSHAT and CDR2 FNYEAQ (reference sequence). This CDR3 is built from 15 residues. In nucleotides, the CDR3 is TGTGCTAGCAGCTTAGGGAGGACAGGGAGAGAGACCCAGTACTTC. Protein product: CASSLGRTGRETQYF.

CDR3 coding DNA: TGTGCCAGCAACACCGACAGGGGGCTCGGTGAAGCTTTCTTT. This translates into CASNTDRGLGEAFF. The rearrangement links TRBV6-1 to TRBJ1-1; 10 nucleotides agree with TRBD1. Germline assignment: CDR1 MNHNS and CDR2 SASEGT. The CDR3 is 14 amino acids. V was clipped by 7 bases and J by 7 bases; unmatched bases: 9.

J is TRBJ2-7 and V is TRBV25-1, with D possibly TRBD2 on 6 matching bases. Germline V gene lookup returns CDR1 MGHDK and CDR2 SYGVNS. With 5 bases removed from V and 5 bases from J, the gap between germline ends came to 13 bases. The CDR3 runs to 13 residues. This CDR3 is CASSRGGVHEQYF. CDR3 bases: TGTGCCAGCAGTAGAGGAGGGGTCCACGAGCAGTACTTC.

This chain connects TRBV2 to TRBJ1-5; a weak D match, TRBD1 (6 bases). The CDR3 loop spans 13 amino acids. V lost 10 bases and J 4 bases, leaving 14 bases between the germline ends. Germline assignment: CDR1 SNHLY and CDR2 FYNNEI. CDR3 sequence reads: CAIQGWWNQPQHF. DNA of the CDR3: TGTGCCATCCAGGGGTGGTGGAATCAGCCCCAGCATTTT. The entire variable domain, with the rest obtained from reference TRBV2 and TRBJ1-5, is as follows: EPEVTQTPSHQVTQMGQEVILRCVPISNHLYFYWYRQILGQKVEFLVSFYNNEISEKSEIFDDQFSVERPDGSNFTLKIRSTKLEDSAMYFCAIQGWWNQPQHFGDGTRLSIL.

The chain couples TRBV11-2 to TRBJ1-2; D is unclear. V was trimmed by 5 bases and J by 5 bases, leaving 12 bases between them. The CDR3 extends over 13 amino acids. CDR1 and CDR2 (germline): SGHAT, FQNNGV. DNA for the CDR3: TGTGCCAGCAGCCCACGGGCGCGTTATGGCTACACCTTC. This translates into CASSPRARYGYTF.

The V and J genes are TRBV2 and TRBJ2-7; D is uncertain. Germline V lookup: CDR1 SNHLY, CDR2 FYNNEI. V gave up 4 bases and J gave up 1 base, with 5 bases separating them. The CDR3 is 12 residues long. The CDR3 DNA sequence: TGTGCCAGCAGTGGGTCTTCCTACGAGCAGTACTTC. It is translated as CASSGSSYEQYF.

The chain is built from TRBV28 and TRBJ1-1; TRBD1 agrees at 7 bases. This CDR3 region has 15 residues. V lost 6 bases, J lost 1 base, and 8 bases stayed unmatched. Germline CDR1 reads MDHEN; CDR2 reads SYDVKM. CDR3 region: CASRETGTENTEAFF. The DNA for the CDR3 is TGTGCCAGCAGGGAGACCGGGACAGAGAACACTGAAGCTTTCTTT.

The chain recombines TRBV6-5 with TRBJ2-1; D perhaps matches TRBD2 (7 bases). Per the germline V gene, CDR1 is MNHEY and CDR2 is SVGAGI. The length of the CDR3 is 14 residues. V lost 7 bases and J lost 4, with 14 bases in between. CDR3: CASNFGGRYNEQFF. CDR3 nucleotide sequence: TGTGCCAGCAACTTCGGGGGGCGTTACAATGAGCAGTTCTTC.

This clone was detected only once. The chain employs TRBV7-9 and TRBJ1-4; no reliable D call. CDR1 and CDR2 (germline): SEHNR, FQNEAQ (reference sequence). Between the trimmed V and J ends, which lost 1 base and 6 bases, there was a span of 6 bases. The CDR3 runs to 13 residues. CDR3 amino acids: CASSLDKDEKLFF. CDR3 nucleotide sequence: TGTGCCAGCAGCTTAGATAAGGATGAAAAACTGTTTTTT.

A note on this clone: Sequence at one end of the junction differs from germline and may be a read error. This chain joins TRBV7-7 and TRBJ1-3; possibly TRBD1 for D (5 bases). The germline CDR1 and CDR2 sequences are SSHAT and FNYEAQ (reference sequence). The CDR3 has 13 amino acids. Here the CDR3 reads CASSSDTGNTIYF. The CDR3 region has the DNA TGTGCTAGCAGCTCGGACACGGGAAACACCATATATTTT.

This clone came up a few times. J is TRBJ2-2 and V is TRBV5-6; D is undetermined. The germline gives CDR1 SGHDT, CDR2 YYEEEE. This CDR3 spans 12 amino acids. V gave up 0 bases and J gave up 6 bases, with 3 bases separating them. This CDR3 reads CASSLVSGELFF. Written as DNA, the CDR3 is TGTGCCAGCAGCTTGGTTTCCGGGGAGCTGTTTTTT.

This clone was seen a few times. The chain combines TRBV19 with TRBJ2-3; D is ambiguous. This CDR3 region has 12 residues. The V and J ends lost 4 bases and 4 bases respectively, with 6 bases between them. CDR1 LNHDA and CDR2 SQIVND come from the germline V gene (reference sequence). CDR3 loop: CASSTSADTQYF. DNA for the CDR3: TGTGCCAGTAGTACGTCGGCAGATACGCAGTATTTT.

The chain joins TRBV6-5 to TRBJ2-7, with D maybe TRBD1 (5 bases). Per germline, CDR1 MNHEY and CDR2 SVGAGI. There are 12 residues in the CDR3. Trimming left V 5 bases short and J 7 bases short, with 12 bases between. CDR3 bases: TGTGCCAGCAGTACTCAGGGTTTTGAGCAGTACTTC. It specifies CASSTQGFEQYF.

The chain carries TRBV12-1 and TRBJ2-7; TRBD1 reflects the table's D call only, with no check against the DNA. TRBV12-1 is assigned pseudogene status. The CDR3 sequence is 15 residues long. The CDR3 protein is CASSCGQGVGYEQYF. The DNA for the CDR3 is TGTGCCAGCAGCTGCGGACAGGGAGTGGGATACGAGCAGTACTTC.

This chain connects TRBV5-1 to TRBJ1-5; 10 bases are a match to TRBD1. Germline V gene data show CDR1 as SGHRS and CDR2 as YFSETQ. This CDR3 contains 14 residues. J was trimmed by 7 bases and V by 3 bases; bases with no gene match: 4. This CDR3 reads CASSYGTGEQPQHF. CDR3 DNA: TGCGCCAGCAGCTACGGGACAGGGGAACAGCCCCAGCATTTT.